The rows below give T cell receptor beta chains drawn from one sample of a study of CD8+ T cells in alopecia areata. Assay: immunoSEQ multiplex PCR; the TCRdb copy retains only in-frame clones and omits some. This sample has some 150,000 clones, with 65% to 90% found just once. The material sequenced was CD8+ T cells sorted from blood, taken at week 4, from a patient treated with tofacitinib. Every receptor here comes from a human donor with alopecia areata. The CDR3 runs from the conserved cysteine through the conserved F or W. The order of the fields is D gene, J gene, V gene, CDR3 protein. The D gene is left open where the match is weak.

>.|TRBJ2-7|TRBV19
CASSTDKTRSEQYF
>.|TRBJ2-6|TRBV7-9
CASSFSGSGANVLTF
>.|TRBJ2-1|TRBV7-9
CASSTGLYNEQFF
>.|TRBJ1-6|TRBV11-2
CASSLGTGSPLHF
>.|TRBJ2-7|TRBV30
CAWSPRGYEQYF
>.|TRBJ2-5|TRBV29-1
CSVEVVTSGMETQYF
>.|TRBJ2-7|TRBV10-3
CAISAGTGQSYEQYF
>.|TRBJ2-2|TRBV7-2
CASSLARGPNTGELFF
>TRBD1|TRBJ2-1|TRBV4-1
CASSQGDRGSYNEQFF
>TRBD1|TRBJ2-1|TRBV18
CASSPRRDSYYNEQFF
>TRBD2|TRBJ2-5|TRBV7-6
CASSWLAAQETQYF
>.|TRBJ2-7|TRBV9
CASSMGPFYEQYF
>.|TRBJ2-3|TRBV4-3
CASSQVGGLSTDTQYF
>.|TRBJ2-1|TRBV4-2
CASSQGSSPPVKYNEQFF
>.|TRBJ1-5|TRBV5-8
CASSRRVSNQPQHF
>TRBD2|TRBJ2-7|TRBV7-2
CASSLGLAGGWEQYF
>TRBD2|TRBJ2-5|TRBV4-1
CASSLTSGGETQYF
>TRBD1|TRBJ2-7|TRBV5-6
CASSTQGAGEQYF
>.|TRBJ2-7|TRBV7-9
CASSPKQGWGSYEQYF
>TRBD1|TRBJ1-1|TRBV7-9
CASSSGQGAHFDEAFF
>.|TRBJ2-7|TRBV11-1
CASSSDGRDFQFAEQYF
>TRBD1|TRBJ2-5|TRBV19
CASSHRRGQGQETQYF
>TRBD2|TRBJ2-5|TRBV6-5
CASSYVPSGAKETQYF
>.|TRBJ2-1|TRBV2
CASSEEWSSYNEQFF
>.|TRBJ2-2|TRBV19
CASSIGGNGELFF
>TRBD2|TRBJ2-7|TRBV27
CASSPASGGAYEQYF
>.|TRBJ1-1|TRBV27
CASRTGGGPNTEAFF
>.|TRBJ2-1|TRBV18
CASSPLNNEQFF
>.|TRBJ2-7|TRBV9
CASSVGGGLSYEQYF
>.|TRBJ1-6|TRBV10-2
CASSEAIDVSPLHF
>TRBD2|TRBJ2-5|TRBV7-2
CASSLVGSGQQETQYF
>TRBD2|TRBJ2-5|TRBV6-5
CASSSGGRAETQYF
>TRBD2|TRBJ2-3|TRBV13
CASSHKASGHTDTQYF
>TRBD2|TRBJ2-5|TRBV2
CASIGGGAVYF
>.|TRBJ2-1|TRBV7-7
CASSFAGRPDEQFF
>TRBD1|TRBJ2-1|TRBV29-1
CSVDRVDHNEQFF
>.|TRBJ2-2|TRBV7-9
CARRGTGELFF
>TRBD2|TRBJ2-1|TRBV27
CASSLIHSGGSYNEQFF